These T cell receptor beta chains were read from a single sample in a study of blood T cell repertoires in COVID-19. The method was immunoSEQ multiplex PCR; TCRdb's version includes in-frame clones alone and lacks a portion of them. The sample records around 53,000 clones, 70% to 80% being singletons. Sample: peripheral blood. These receptors were obtained from a man aged 50 to 59 with active or convalescent COVID-19. Both conserved end residues are part of each CDR3. The D gene is left open where the match is weak. Rows may omit the clone size; those that give it use once, few, many or a size class.

>NA|TRBJ1-6|NA|TRBV6-6
CASSYGGWSSNSPLHF
TGTGCCAGCAGTTACGGGGGGTGGTCATCTAATTCACCCCTCCACTTT
>NA|TRBJ2-5|TRBD2|TRBV20-1
CSARLAETQYF
TGCAGTGCTCGACTAGCAGAGACCCAGTACTTC
>NA|TRBJ1-4|TRBD1|TRBV27
CARPPFRDRDEKLFF
TGTGCCAGACCCCCGTTCCGGGACAGGGATGAAAAACTGTTTTTT
>NA|TRBJ2-1|TRBD2|TRBV7-3
CASSLFPSGGANEQFF
TGTGCCAGCAGCTTATTTCCTAGCGGGGGGGCCAATGAGCAGTTCTTC
>once|TRBJ2-7|TRBD1|TRBV5-6
CASSNDRDEQYF
TGTGCCAGCAGCAATGACAGGGACGAGCAGTACTTC
>once|TRBJ2-1|TRBD2|TRBV7-2
CASSRGLAQNEQFF
TGTGCCAGCAGCCGGGGACTAGCGCAAAATGAGCAGTTCTTC
>NA|TRBJ2-7|NA|TRBV6-2/TRBV6-3
CASSFYQRDWTGGEQYF
TGTGCCAGCAGTTTCTACCAACGGGACTGGACTGGGGGGGAGCAGTACTTC
>NA|TRBJ1-4|TRBD1|TRBV7-2
CASSPLGQAINEKLFF
TGTGCCAGCAGTCCACTCGGACAGGCAATTAATGAAAAACTGTTTTTT
>NA|TRBJ2-4|NA|TRBV6-5
CASSPQDSFGIQYF
TGTGCCAGCAGTCCACAGGACAGCTTCGGCATTCAGTACTTC
>few|TRBJ1-4|NA|TRBV5-1
CASSGGEYFEKLFF
TGCGCCAGCAGCGGGGGCGAGTATTTTGAAAAACTGTTTTTT
>NA|TRBJ2-1|NA|TRBV11-1
CASSLLGGQAYNEQFF
TGTGCCAGCAGCTTACTCGGGGGGCAGGCCTACAATGAGCAGTTCTTC
>NA|TRBJ2-1|TRBD2|TRBV27
CASLKTSGGHNEQFF
TGTGCCAGCCTGAAAACTAGCGGGGGGCACAATGAGCAGTTCTTC
>NA|TRBJ2-1|NA|TRBV7-8
CASSLRRELGNEQFF
TGTGCCAGCAGCTTAAGACGGGAGTTAGGCAATGAGCAGTTCTTC
>NA|TRBJ1-2|TRBD1|TRBV2
CASREDRGPLYGYTF
TGTGCCAGCAGAGAGGACAGGGGGCCCCTCTATGGCTACACCTTC
>NA|TRBJ1-3|NA|TRBV11-1
CASSQDSGNTIYF
TGTGCCAGCAGTCAGGACTCTGGAAACACCATATATTTT
>NA|TRBJ2-1|NA|TRBV6-1
CASSEAPGSYNEQFF
TGTGCCAGCAGTGAAGCCCCGGGATCCTACAATGAGCAGTTCTTC
>NA|TRBJ1-2|TRBD1|TRBV27
CASRTGGNYGYTF
TGTGCCAGCAGAACAGGGGGCAACTATGGCTACACCTTC
>NA|TRBJ1-1|NA|TRBV29-1
CSATGKGTEAFF
TGCAGCGCCACAGGGAAGGGCACTGAAGCTTTCTTT
>NA|TRBJ2-1|TRBD2|TRBV5-1
CASSLATSGRVINEQFF
TGCGCCAGCAGCTTGGCTACTAGCGGGAGGGTAATCAATGAGCAGTTCTTC
>NA|TRBJ2-6|NA|TRBV9
CASSPNIVANVLTF
TGTGCCAGCAGCCCTAATATCGTCGCCAACGTCCTGACTTTC
>NA|TRBJ1-2|TRBD1|TRBV9
CASSVSTGGNYGYTF
TGTGCCAGCAGCGTATCGACAGGGGGCAACTATGGCTACACCTTC
>NA|TRBJ2-3|TRBD1|TRBV5-1
CASRGTGSTDTQYF
TGCGCCAGCAGAGGGACAGGGTCCACAGATACGCAGTATTTT
>many|TRBJ2-3|TRBD2|TRBV3-1/TRBV3-2
CASTPNRGADTQYF
TGTGCCAGCACCCCAAACCGGGGGGCAGATACGCAGTATTTT
>NA|TRBJ2-7|NA|TRBV19
CASSPTGPYEQYF
TGTGCCAGTAGCCCGACAGGTCCCTACGAGCAGTACTTC
>NA|TRBJ2-2|NA|TRBV4-1
CASSRSKNTGELFF
TGCGCCAGCAGCCGTTCCAAGAACACCGGGGAGCTGTTTTTT
>few|TRBJ1-2|NA|TRBV19
CASSMRGEGAFYGYTF
TGTGCCAGTAGTATGAGGGGGGAGGGCGCGTTCTATGGCTACACCTTC
>NA|TRBJ2-5|TRBD2|TRBV5-4
CASSYGLAGYVETQYF
TGTGCCAGCAGTTATGGACTAGCGGGATATGTGGAGACCCAGTACTTC
>NA|TRBJ2-7|NA|TRBV29-1
CSVEVDRRGGEQYF
TGCAGCGTTGAGGTCGACAGGCGGGGAGGGGAGCAGTACTTC
>few|TRBJ1-5|NA|TRBV6-6
CASSYPGFSNQPQHF
TGTGCCAGCAGTTACCCGGGTTTTAGCAATCAGCCCCAGCATTTT
>few|TRBJ2-2|NA|TRBV11-1
CASSLDRRNTGELFF
TGTGCCAGCAGCCTAGACAGGAGGAACACCGGGGAGCTGTTTTTT
>NA|TRBJ2-1|NA|TRBV19
CASSTLADRWQFF
TGTGCCAGTAGTACCCTAGCTGACCGATGGCAGTTCTTC
>NA|TRBJ2-7|TRBD1|TRBV11-2
CASSPSWTGNEQYF
TGTGCCAGCAGCCCCTCCTGGACAGGCAACGAGCAGTACTTC
>NA|TRBJ2-2|NA|TRBV9
CASSVNGYTGELFF
TGTGCCAGCAGCGTAAACGGTTACACCGGGGAGCTGTTTTTT
>NA|TRBJ2-4|NA|TRBV19
CASKLSGENIQYF
TGTGCCAGTAAGCTTTCCGGAGAAAACATTCAGTACTTC
>once|TRBJ1-1|TRBD1|TRBV19
CASSKERDRGTEAFF
TGTGCCAGTAGTAAGGAGCGGGACAGGGGTACTGAAGCTTTCTTT
>NA|TRBJ1-6|NA|TRBV11-2
CASSLAVAGSPLHF
TGTGCCAGCAGCTTAGCAGTGGCAGGGTCACCCCTCCACTTT
>NA|TRBJ2-5|NA|TRBV5-6
CASSLGEVEWAQYF
TGTGCCAGCAGCTTGGGAGAGGTCGAATGGGCCCAGTACTTC
>NA|TRBJ1-5|NA|TRBV21-1
CASRSKDRGLQPQHF
TGTGCCAGCAGGTCGAAGGACAGGGGGCTTCAGCCCCAGCATTTT
>NA|TRBJ1-6|NA|TRBV5-6
CASSLEPDNNSPLHF
TGTGCCAGCAGCTTGGAACCAGACAATAATTCACCCCTCCACTTT
>NA|TRBJ2-7|TRBD1|TRBV5-1
CASSRGQGDEQYF
TGCGCCAGCAGCCGGGGACAGGGGGACGAGCAGTACTTC
>NA|TRBJ2-3|TRBD2|TRBV6-6
CASSYNGGAIADTQYF
TGTGCCAGCAGTTATAACGGGGGGGCCATCGCAGATACGCAGTATTTT
>NA|TRBJ1-2|NA|TRBV3-1/TRBV3-2
CASSRSGTEVLINYGYTF
TGTGCCAGCAGCCGGAGCGGTACGGAAGTTCTAATAAACTATGGCTACACCTTC
>NA|TRBJ1-2|TRBD1|TRBV5-6
CASSLTGDANYGYTF
TGTGCCAGCAGCCTGACAGGGGATGCTAACTATGGCTACACCTTC
>NA|TRBJ1-6|TRBD1|TRBV6-5
CASRRGTGGSPLHF
TGTGCCAGCAGGAGAGGGACAGGGGGGTCACCCCTCCACTTT
>NA|TRBJ1-5|NA|TRBV7-8
CASSLDGGGNQPQHF
TGTGCCAGCAGCTTAGATGGAGGGGGCAATCAGCCCCAGCATTTT
>NA|TRBJ1-2|TRBD1|TRBV9
CASERTGVGYTF
TGTGCCAGCGAAAGGACAGGGGTAGGCTACACCTTC
>NA|TRBJ2-3|NA|TRBV5-1
CASSDGQHTDTQYF
TGCGCCAGCAGCGATGGACAGCACACAGATACGCAGTATTTT
>NA|TRBJ2-1|TRBD2|TRBV2
CASSGLAADDEQFF
TGTGCCAGCAGTGGACTAGCCGCGGACGATGAGCAGTTCTTC
>NA|TRBJ1-1|TRBD1|TRBV19
CASSSVLGQATEAFF
TGTGCCAGTAGTTCGGTCCTGGGACAGGCCACTGAAGCTTTCTTT
>NA|TRBJ2-5|TRBD2|TRBV7-3
CASSRGGEETQYF
TGTGCCAGCAGCCGCGGGGGAGAAGAGACCCAGTACTTC
>few|TRBJ1-1|NA|TRBV6-4
CASSRTGNTEAFF
TGTGCCAGCAGCCGCACGGGGAACACTGAAGCTTTCTTT